The 3 T cell receptor beta chains below were found in one sample sequenced in a study of low-dose radiotherapy and immunotherapy resistance in tumors. TRAV and TRBV primers primed cDNA for both TCRalpha and TCRbeta. PCR amplification of the TCRs was performed with Phusion for 20 PCR cycles, and it relied on a constant-region primer together with a V-primer adapter. One entry per CDR3 protein, called by TCRdb with MiXCR from the reads. The table has some 85,000 distinct CDR3 sequences, approximately 20% seen once; the top ten hold 5% to 7%. The time point was: before trial treatment. Sequencing used PBMCs, obtained before treatment. The source of these receptors is a male donor with prostate cancer.

As to this clonotype: The likely explanation is a read error, given a far larger clone one base away. J is TRBJ2-7 and V is TRBV21-1; TRBD2 is the table's D call, not checked against the DNA. TRBV21-1 is termed a pseudogene. The CDR3 totals 15 residues. The CDR3 bases are TGTGCCAGCAGCAGACTAGCGGGAAGAGACAATGAGCAGTACTTC. Its translation: CASSRLAGRDNEQYF.

This clonotype was observed many times. The chain couples TRBV12-3 or TRBV12-4 to TRBJ2-7, with a possible D match to TRBD1 (6 bases). Trimming shortened V by 6 bases and J by 0 bases, and 15 bases separated the two germline ends. This CDR3 spans 15 amino acids. CDR3 residues: CASRDTRDNSYEQYF. In DNA form, the CDR3 reads TGTGCCAGCAGGGATACTCGGGACAACTCCTACGAGCAGTACTTC.

About this clonotype: It may be a read error: a sequence one base away is much more abundant. The chain employs TRBV7-2 and TRBJ1-6; tentative D call: TRBD1 (5 bases). Trimming cost V 7 bases and J 4 bases, with 14 bases left between them. This CDR3 comprises 15 residues. The germline CDR1 and CDR2 sequences are SGHTA and FQGNSA. Written as DNA, the CDR3 is TGTGCCAGCAAAGTGCGGGGCGGTTATAATTCACCCCTCCACTTT. This codes for CASKVRGGYNSPLHF.